This T cell receptor beta chain was captured in a study of blood T cell repertoires in COVID-19 (dated by TCRdb to 2018 to 2021). For the study in its entirety: The collaborator samples originated in the United States, Italy and Spain and spanned the acute and convalescent phases of COVID-19. The samples were drawn from the first 160 participants of the ongoing ImmuneRACE study and from 1,254 subjects provided by 6 global collaborators. Nearly every sample came with metadata listing a de-identified subject ID, COVID-19 status, age in years and sex. Deeply sampled blood TCRbeta repertoires from subjects exposed to, actively infected with, or recovered from COVID-19 were included in the dataset. The prospective study material was composed of cDNA or gDNA derived from T cells, B-cell-depleted T cells, or PBMCs. HLA class I and class II types, where available, came from metadata supplied by the sample provider rather than from assay-based typing. The repertoires were released in a freely available public database intended as a resource for research on the immune response to SARS-CoV-2.

Whole blood was collected in K2EDTA tubes by collaborating institutions according to the institutions' own protocols. Collaborator samples were shipped for TCRbeta analysis as frozen whole blood, isolated PBMCs, or DNA extracted from either sample type. Compared with germline, V lacks 6 bases and J lacks 8 bases; bases without a gene match: 14. The CDR3 numbers 16 residues from cysteine through phenylalanine. Of the read, only the CDR3 DNA is kept; its 48 bases are in frame from base 1. For CDR1 and CDR2, the germline V gene (reference sequence) lists MNHEY and SMNVEV. This clone was seen once. The specificity of this receptor is unknown. Base qualities are missing; no much larger clone stands one base away. General conclusions and limits of the study: Clinical and demographic metadata were provided uncurated, with the amount varying by source and participant.

TCRbeta CDR3 regions were amplified from genomic DNA using the immunoSEQ Assay, a bias-controlled multiplex PCR. Regarding the original processing steps: The number of nucleated cells in each sample was estimated by amplification of reference gene primers within the assay. Sequence reads were collapsed and filtered to measure the absolute abundance of every unique TCRbeta CDR3 rearrangement. Productive Simpson clonality was computed per sample as the square root of Simpson's diversity index over productive rearrangements. Drawn from immuneACCESS, this table holds only the in-frame rearrangements with V and J called that TCRdb kept. Clones are partly lost; checked studies trace under half to an unresolved V gene and leave the rest unexplained. V and J calls and clone size come straight from that table; D and trimming were deduced from the DNA. Counted in this sample were approximately 270,000 clones; around nine tenths of them appeared once. The ten largest clones add up to 0.75% to 0.9% of the sample.

The sequence came from a man aged 25-45 years with acute or convalescent COVID-19. The sequence is built from TRBV27 and TRBJ1-3; TRBD1 lines up with 9 middle nucleotides. The sequenced sample consisted of peripheral blood. The CDR3 loop reads CASSPLGDRVMHTIYF. The base sequence is TGTGCCAGCAGCCCTCTGGGGGACAGGGTTATGCACACCATATATTTT.